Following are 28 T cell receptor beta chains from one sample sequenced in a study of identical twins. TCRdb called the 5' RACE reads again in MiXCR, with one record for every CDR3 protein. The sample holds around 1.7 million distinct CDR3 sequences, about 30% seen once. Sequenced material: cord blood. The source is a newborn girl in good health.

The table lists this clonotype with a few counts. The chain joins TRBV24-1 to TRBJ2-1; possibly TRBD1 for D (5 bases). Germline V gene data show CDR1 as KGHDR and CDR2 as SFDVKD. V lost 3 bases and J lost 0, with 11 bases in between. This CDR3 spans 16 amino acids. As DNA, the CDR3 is TGTGCCACCAGTGATGCCCAGGGTTTCTCCTACAATGAGCAGTTCTTC. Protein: CATSDAQGFSYNEQFF.

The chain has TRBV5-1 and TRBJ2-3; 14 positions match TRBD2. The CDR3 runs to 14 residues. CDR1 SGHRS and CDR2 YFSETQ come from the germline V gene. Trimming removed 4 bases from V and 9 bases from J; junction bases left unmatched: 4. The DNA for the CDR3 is TGCGCCAGCAGCGACGGACTAGCGGGAGGCACGCAGTATTTT. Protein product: CASSDGLAGGTQYF.

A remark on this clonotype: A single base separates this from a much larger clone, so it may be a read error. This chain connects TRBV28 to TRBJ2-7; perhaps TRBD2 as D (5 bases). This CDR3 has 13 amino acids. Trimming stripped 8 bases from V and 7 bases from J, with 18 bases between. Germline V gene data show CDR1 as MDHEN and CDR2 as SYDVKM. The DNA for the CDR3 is TGTGCCAGCGGCCAAGGGAGACTAAATGAGCAGTACTTC. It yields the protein CASGQGRLNEQYF.

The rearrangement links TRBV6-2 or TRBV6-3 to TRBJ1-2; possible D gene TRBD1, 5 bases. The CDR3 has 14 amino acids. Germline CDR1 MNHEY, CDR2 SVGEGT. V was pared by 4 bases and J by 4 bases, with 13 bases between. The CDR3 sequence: CASSSGTRIYGYTF. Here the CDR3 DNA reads TGTGCCAGCAGTTCTGGGACGCGGATCTATGGCTACACCTTC.

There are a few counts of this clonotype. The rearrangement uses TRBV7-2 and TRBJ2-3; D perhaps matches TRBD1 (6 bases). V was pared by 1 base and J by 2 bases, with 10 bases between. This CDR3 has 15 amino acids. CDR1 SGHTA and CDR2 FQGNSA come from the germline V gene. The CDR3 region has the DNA TGTGCCAGCAGCTTAGTGGGGGACAACACAGATACGCAGTATTTT. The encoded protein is CASSLVGDNTDTQYF.

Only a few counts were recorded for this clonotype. CDR3 nucleotides: TGTGCCAGCAGCAAAGTCTCCCCTGGGAAGACAGGGAGGGATCAGCCCCAGCATTTT. The encoded protein is CASSKVSPGKTGRDQPQHF. The chain recombines TRBV21-1 with TRBJ1-5; the table's D call of TRBD1 was not tested on the DNA. TRBV21-1 is recorded as a pseudogene. The CDR3 extends over 19 amino acids.

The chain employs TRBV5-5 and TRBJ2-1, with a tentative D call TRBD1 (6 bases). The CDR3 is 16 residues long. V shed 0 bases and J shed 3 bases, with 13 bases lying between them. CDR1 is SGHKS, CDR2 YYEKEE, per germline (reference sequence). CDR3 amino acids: CASSLAPLTGYNEQFF. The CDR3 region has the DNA TGTGCCAGCAGCTTGGCGCCCCTGACAGGCTACAATGAGCAGTTCTTC.

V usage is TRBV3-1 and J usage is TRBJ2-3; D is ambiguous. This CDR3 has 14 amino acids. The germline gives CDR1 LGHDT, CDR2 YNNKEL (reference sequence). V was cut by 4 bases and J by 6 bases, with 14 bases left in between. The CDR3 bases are TGTGCCAGCAGCCCTCTCCTAAGAATGGATACGCAGTATTTT. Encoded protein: CASSPLLRMDTQYF.

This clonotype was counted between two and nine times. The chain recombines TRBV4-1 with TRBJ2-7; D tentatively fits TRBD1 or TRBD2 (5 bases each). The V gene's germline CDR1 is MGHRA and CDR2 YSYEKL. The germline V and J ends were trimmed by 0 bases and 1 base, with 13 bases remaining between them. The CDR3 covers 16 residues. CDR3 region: CASSQDWPRESYEQYF. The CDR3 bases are TGCGCCAGCAGCCAAGATTGGCCCAGGGAGTCCTACGAGCAGTACTTC.

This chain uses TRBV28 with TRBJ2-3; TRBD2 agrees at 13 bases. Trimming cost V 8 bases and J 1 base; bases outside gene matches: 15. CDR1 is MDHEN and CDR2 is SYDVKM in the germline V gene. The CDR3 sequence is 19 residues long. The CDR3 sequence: CASPKHGLAGDGGTDTQYF. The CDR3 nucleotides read TGTGCCAGCCCTAAGCACGGACTAGCGGGAGATGGGGGCACAGATACGCAGTATTTT.

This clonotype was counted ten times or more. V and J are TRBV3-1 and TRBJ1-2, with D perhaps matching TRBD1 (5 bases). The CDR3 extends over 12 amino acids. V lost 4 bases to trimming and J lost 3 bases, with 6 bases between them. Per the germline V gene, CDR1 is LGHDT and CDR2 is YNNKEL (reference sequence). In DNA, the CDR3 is TGTGCCAGCAGCCCGGGACACTATGGCTACACCTTC. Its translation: CASSPGHYGYTF.

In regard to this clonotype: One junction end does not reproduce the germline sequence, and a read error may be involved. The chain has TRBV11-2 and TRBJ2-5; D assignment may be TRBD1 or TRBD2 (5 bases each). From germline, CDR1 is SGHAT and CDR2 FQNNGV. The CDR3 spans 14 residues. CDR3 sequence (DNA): TGTGCCAGCGGCTTGAGGGACGCGGAAGAGACCCAGTACTTC. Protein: CASGLRDAEETQYF. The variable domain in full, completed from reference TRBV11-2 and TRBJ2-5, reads EAGVAQSPRYKIIEKRQSVAFWCNPISGHATLYWYQQILGQGPKLLIQFQNNGVVDDSQLPKDRFSAERLKGVDSTLKIQPAKLEDSAVYLCASGLRDAEETQYFGPGTRLLVL.

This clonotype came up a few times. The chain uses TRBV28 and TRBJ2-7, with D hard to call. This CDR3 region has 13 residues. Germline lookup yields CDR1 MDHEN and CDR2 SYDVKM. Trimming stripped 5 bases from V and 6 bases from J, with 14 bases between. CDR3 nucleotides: TGTGCCAGCAGTGACACCACCTCGGGCGAGCAGTACTTC. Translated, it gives CASSDTTSGEQYF. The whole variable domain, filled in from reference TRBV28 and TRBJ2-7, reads DVKVTQSSRYLVKRTGEKVFLECVQDMDHENMFWYRQDPGLGLRLIYFSYDVKMKEKGDIPEGYSVSREKKERFSLILESASTNQTSMYLCASSDTTSGEQYFGPGTRLTVT.

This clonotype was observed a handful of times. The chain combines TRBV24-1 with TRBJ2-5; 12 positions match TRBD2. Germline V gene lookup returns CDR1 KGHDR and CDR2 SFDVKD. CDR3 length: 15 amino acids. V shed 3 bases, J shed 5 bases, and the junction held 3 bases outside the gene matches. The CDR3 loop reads CATSDATSGGETQYF. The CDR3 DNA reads TGTGCCACCAGTGATGCGACTAGCGGGGGTGAGACCCAGTACTTC.

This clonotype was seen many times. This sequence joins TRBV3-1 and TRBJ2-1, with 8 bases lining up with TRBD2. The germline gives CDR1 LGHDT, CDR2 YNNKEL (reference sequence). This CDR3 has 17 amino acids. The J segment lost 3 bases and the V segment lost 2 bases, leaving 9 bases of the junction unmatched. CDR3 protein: CASSQRLRLAYYNEQFF. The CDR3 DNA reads TGTGCCAGCAGCCAACGCCTGCGACTAGCGTACTACAATGAGCAGTTCTTC.

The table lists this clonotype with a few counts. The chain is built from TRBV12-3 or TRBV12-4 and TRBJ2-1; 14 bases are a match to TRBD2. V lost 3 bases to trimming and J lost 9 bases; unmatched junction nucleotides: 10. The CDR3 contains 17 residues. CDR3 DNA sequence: TGTGCCAGCAGTTTGAACGGACTAGCGGGAGGACGGGGTGAGCAGTTCTTC. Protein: CASSLNGLAGGRGEQFF.

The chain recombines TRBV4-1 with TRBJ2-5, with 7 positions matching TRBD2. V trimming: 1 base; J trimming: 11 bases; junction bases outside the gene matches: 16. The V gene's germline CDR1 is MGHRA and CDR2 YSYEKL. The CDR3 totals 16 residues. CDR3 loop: CASSQVGRLATNEQYF. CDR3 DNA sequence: TGCGCCAGCAGCCAAGTAGGGCGACTAGCTACGAATGAGCAGTACTTC.

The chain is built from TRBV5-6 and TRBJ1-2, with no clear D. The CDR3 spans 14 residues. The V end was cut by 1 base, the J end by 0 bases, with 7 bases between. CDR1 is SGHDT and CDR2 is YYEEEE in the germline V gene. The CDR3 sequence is CASSLPETNYGYTF. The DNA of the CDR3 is TGTGCCAGCAGCTTGCCGGAGACTAACTATGGCTACACCTTC. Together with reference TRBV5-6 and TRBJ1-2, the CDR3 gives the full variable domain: DAGVTQSPTHLIKTRGQQVTLRCSPKSGHDTVSWYQQALGQGPQFIFQYYEEEERQRGNFPDRFSGHQFPNYSSELNVNALLLGDSALYLCASSLPETNYGYTFGSGTRLTVV.

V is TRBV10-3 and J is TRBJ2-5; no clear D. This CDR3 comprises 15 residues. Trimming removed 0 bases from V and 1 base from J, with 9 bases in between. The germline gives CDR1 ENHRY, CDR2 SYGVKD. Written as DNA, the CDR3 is TGTGCCATCAGTGAGTCGATTCAGCCCCAAGAGACCCAGTACTTC. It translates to CAISESIQPQETQYF.

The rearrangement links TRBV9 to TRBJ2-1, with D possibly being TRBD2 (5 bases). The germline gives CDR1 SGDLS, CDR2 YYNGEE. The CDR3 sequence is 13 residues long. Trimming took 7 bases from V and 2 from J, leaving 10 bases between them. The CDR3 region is CASGEPPYNEQFF. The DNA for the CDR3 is TGTGCCAGCGGGGAGCCACCCTACAATGAGCAGTTCTTC.

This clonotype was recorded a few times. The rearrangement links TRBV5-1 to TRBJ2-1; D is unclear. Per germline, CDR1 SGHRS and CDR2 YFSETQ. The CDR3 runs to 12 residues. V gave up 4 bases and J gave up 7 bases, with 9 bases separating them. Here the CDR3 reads CASSHGVNEQFF. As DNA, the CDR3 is TGCGCCAGCAGCCATGGCGTGAATGAGCAGTTCTTC.

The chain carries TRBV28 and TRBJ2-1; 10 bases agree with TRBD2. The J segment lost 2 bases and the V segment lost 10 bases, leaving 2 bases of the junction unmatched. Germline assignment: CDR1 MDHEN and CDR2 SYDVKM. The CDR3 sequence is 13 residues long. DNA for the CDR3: TGTGCCATCGGACTAGCGGCCTACAATGAGCAGTTCTTC. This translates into CAIGLAAYNEQFF. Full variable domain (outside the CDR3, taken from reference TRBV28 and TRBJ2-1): DVKVTQSSRYLVKRTGEKVFLECVQDMDHENMFWYRQDPGLGLRLIYFSYDVKMKEKGDIPEGYSVSREKKERFSLILESASTNQTSMYLCAIGLAAYNEQFFGPGTRLTVL.

The CDR3 sequence is CSARSQGAATGELFF. CDR3 DNA sequence: TGCAGTGCTAGATCACAGGGGGCTGCCACCGGGGAGCTGTTTTTT. The V gene is TRBV20-1, the J gene TRBJ2-2; the match to TRBD1 covers 9 bases. V lost 2 bases to trimming and J lost 4 bases; unmatched junction nucleotides: 5. In germline, CDR1 is DFQATT, CDR2 SNEGSKA (reference sequence). CDR3 length: 15 residues.

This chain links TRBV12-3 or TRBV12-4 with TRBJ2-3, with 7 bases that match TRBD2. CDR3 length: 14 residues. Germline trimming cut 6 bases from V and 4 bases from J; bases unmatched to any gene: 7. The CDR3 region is CASRRERGADTQYF. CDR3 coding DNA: TGTGCCAGCAGGCGGGAGAGGGGCGCAGATACGCAGTATTTT.

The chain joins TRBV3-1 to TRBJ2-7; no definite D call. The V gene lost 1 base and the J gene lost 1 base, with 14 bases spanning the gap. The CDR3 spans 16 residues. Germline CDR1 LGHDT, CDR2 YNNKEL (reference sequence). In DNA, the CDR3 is TGTGCCAGCAGCCAAGTCGGGCCTAGGCCTTCCTACGAGCAGTACTTC. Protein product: CASSQVGPRPSYEQYF.

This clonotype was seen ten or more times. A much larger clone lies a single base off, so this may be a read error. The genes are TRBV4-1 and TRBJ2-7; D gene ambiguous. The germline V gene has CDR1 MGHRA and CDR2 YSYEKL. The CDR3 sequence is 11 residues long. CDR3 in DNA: TGTGCCAGCAGCCAATACAATGAGCAGTACTTC. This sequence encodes CASSQYNEQYF.

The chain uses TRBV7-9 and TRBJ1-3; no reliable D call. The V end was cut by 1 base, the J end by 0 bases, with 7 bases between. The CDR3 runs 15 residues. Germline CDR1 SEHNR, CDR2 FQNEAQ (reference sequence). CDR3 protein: CASSLVSSSGNTIYF. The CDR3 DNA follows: TGTGCCAGCAGCTTAGTTTCCAGCTCTGGAAACACCATATATTTT.

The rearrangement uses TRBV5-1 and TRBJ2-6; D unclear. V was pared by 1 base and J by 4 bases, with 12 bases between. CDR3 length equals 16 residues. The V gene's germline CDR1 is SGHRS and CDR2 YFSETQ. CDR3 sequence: CASSLLGLIGANVLTF. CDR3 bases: TGCGCCAGCAGCTTGCTGGGTCTAATAGGGGCCAACGTCCTGACTTTC. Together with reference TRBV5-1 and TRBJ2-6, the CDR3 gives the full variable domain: KAGVTQTPRYLIKTRGQQVTLSCSPISGHRSVSWYQQTPGQGLQFLFEYFSETQRNKGNFPGRFSGRQFSNSRSEMNVSTLELGDSALYLCASSLLGLIGANVLTFGAGSRLTVL.